One T cell receptor (beta chain) is described in this entry. This record comes from a study of T cell changes during pregnancy in multiple sclerosis. The assay was immunoSEQ multiplex PCR, and TCRdb's table has in-frame clones only and misses some. In the table there are 30,000 to 45,000 clones, just over 85% of which are singletons. This clonotype was sampled from a female donor with multiple sclerosis, enrolled in a pregnancy study. The sample was CD4+ T cells from peripheral blood mononuclear cells, taken before pregnancy.

In DNA form, the CDR3 reads TGCAGTGCTAGTCCTGCAGATACGCAGTATTTT. Encoded protein: CSASPADTQYF. The chain is built from TRBV20-1 and TRBJ2-3, with unresolved D. Germline CDR1 reads DFQATT; CDR2 reads SNEGSKA (reference sequence). The CDR3 has 11 amino acids. Trimming removed 3 bases at V and 4 bases at J, with 5 bases between.